This T cell receptor beta chain originates from a study of identical twins. Study results and limitations: Recombination models fit unrelated individuals' TCR alpha sharing but underestimated twins'.

Using its own MiXCR run on the 5' RACE reads, TCRdb lists one record per CDR3 protein. Found here are about 470,000 distinct CDR3 sequences, about 24% of them singletons; the top ten hold 2.9%. This clonotype appeared once. The antigen remains unidentified. The CDR3 has 14 amino acids. The J segment lost 3 bases and the V segment lost 6 bases, leaving 5 bases of the junction unmatched. These data also featured in a second study, about T cells expressing NK-cell markers.

J is TRBJ1-5 and V is TRBV12-3 or TRBV12-4; TRBD1 agrees at 7 bases. The sample consisted of CD4+ T cells sorted from blood. The TCR originated in a woman between 18 and 30 years old in good health. The CDR3 is CASRYGTVNQPQHF. The CDR3 DNA is TGTGCCAGCAGGTACGGGACAGTCAATCAGCCCCAGCATTTT.